A selection of T cell receptor beta chains follows, all from one sample in a study of CD8+CD57+ T cells in acquired aplastic anemia. TCRdb re-analysed the reads in MiXCR, keeping a single row per CDR3 protein. The sample shows 310,000 or so distinct CDR3 sequences, under 65% of them seen only once. The material sequenced was sorted CD4+, CD8+, or CD8+CD57+ T cells (not recorded which) from PBMCs. The receptors were sampled from a human donor with aplastic anemia. The CDR3 runs from the conserved cysteine through the conserved F or W. D genes are given only for firm matches. Only part of the rows carry a size: once, few, many, or a class if the clone is expanded.

j_gene: TRBJ1-1; abundance: few; v_gene: TRBV24-1; d_gene: -; CDR3aa: CATSGKTRGNTEAFF; CDR3nt: TGTGCCACCAGTGGCAAAACCAGGGGGAACACTGAAGCTTTCTTT
j_gene: TRBJ2-2; abundance: -; v_gene: TRBV19; d_gene: -; CDR3aa: CARRYGRMNTEELFF; CDR3nt: TGTGCCAGAAGATACGGACGGATGAACACCGAGGAGCTGTTTTTT
j_gene: TRBJ2-5; abundance: -; v_gene: TRBV7-2; d_gene: -; CDR3aa: CASNPGGGRVQTQYF; CDR3nt: TGTGCCAGCAACCCAGGGGGCGGGAGAGTACAGACCCAGTACTTC
j_gene: TRBJ2-5; abundance: -; v_gene: TRBV7-6; d_gene: -; CDR3aa: CASSLGRRGETQYF; CDR3nt: TGTGCCAGCAGCTTAGGGAGGCGAGGGGAGACCCAGTACTTC
j_gene: TRBJ1-6; abundance: -; v_gene: TRBV12-3/TRBV12-4; d_gene: -; CDR3aa: CASSFASIQPLHF; CDR3nt: TGTGCCAGCAGTTTCGCGTCAATTCAACCCCTCCACTTT
j_gene: TRBJ2-7; abundance: many; v_gene: TRBV6-5; d_gene: TRBD2; CDR3aa: CASSYSALADHEQYF; CDR3nt: TGTGCCAGCAGTTACTCCGCCCTAGCGGACCACGAGCAGTACTTC
j_gene: TRBJ2-3; abundance: once; v_gene: TRBV12-5; d_gene: -; CDR3aa: CASGTSLGGDTQYF; CDR3nt: TGTGCTAGTGGAACGAGCCTAGGTGGGGATACGCAGTATTTT
j_gene: TRBJ1-6; abundance: -; v_gene: TRBV19; d_gene: -; CDR3aa: CASSSLAGGAKGSPLHF; CDR3nt: TGTGCCAGTAGTTCACTCGCCGGGGGGGCAAAGGGCTCACCCCTCCACTTT
j_gene: TRBJ1-2; abundance: -; v_gene: TRBV20-1; d_gene: -; CDR3aa: CSARGQRTGVNYGYTF; CDR3nt: TGCAGTGCTAGAGGACAACGCACAGGAGTTAACTATGGCTACACCTTC
j_gene: TRBJ2-2; abundance: -; v_gene: TRBV7-9; d_gene: TRBD2; CDR3aa: CASSQALAGGLGTGELFF; CDR3nt: TGTGCCAGCAGCCAGGCATTAGCGGGAGGGCTGGGCACCGGGGAGCTGTTTTTT
j_gene: TRBJ2-5; abundance: -; v_gene: TRBV7-9; d_gene: TRBD1; CDR3aa: CASSSGTGRETQYF; CDR3nt: TGTGCCAGCAGCTCCGGGACAGGTCGGGAGACCCAGTACTTC
j_gene: TRBJ2-2; abundance: once; v_gene: TRBV2; d_gene: -; CDR3aa: CASSEASPNTGELFF; CDR3nt: TGTGCCAGCAGTGAGGCCAGCCCGAACACCGGGGAGCTGTTTTTT
j_gene: TRBJ1-1; abundance: -; v_gene: TRBV2; d_gene: -; CDR3aa: CASSERQRGTEAFF; CDR3nt: TGTGCCAGCAGTGAACGGCAAAGGGGCACTGAAGCTTTCTTT
j_gene: TRBJ2-5; abundance: -; v_gene: TRBV7-7; d_gene: -; CDR3aa: CASSGSGVRATQYF; CDR3nt: TGTGCCAGCAGCGGGAGTGGGGTTCGGGCGACCCAGTACTTC
j_gene: TRBJ1-4; abundance: -; v_gene: TRBV25-1; d_gene: TRBD1; CDR3aa: CASSDWEDRVKRDEKLFF; CDR3nt: TGTGCCAGCAGTGACTGGGAGGACAGGGTTAAGCGGGATGAAAAACTGTTTTTT
j_gene: TRBJ1-6; abundance: -; v_gene: TRBV5-4; d_gene: -; CDR3aa: CASSLDSLSLHF; CDR3nt: TGTGCCAGCAGCTTGGACAGTTTATCCCTCCACTTT
j_gene: TRBJ2-2; abundance: -; v_gene: TRBV19; d_gene: -; CDR3aa: CASSSQDRELFF; CDR3nt: TGTGCCAGTAGTTCCCAAGACAGGGAGCTGTTTTTT
j_gene: TRBJ1-2; abundance: -; v_gene: TRBV18; d_gene: -; CDR3aa: CASSPAGGSGPPNYGYTF; CDR3nt: TGTGCCAGCTCACCAGCCGGGGGGTCGGGACCTCCTAACTATGGCTACACCTTC
j_gene: TRBJ1-4; abundance: -; v_gene: TRBV2; d_gene: TRBD1; CDR3aa: CASREGQGKRELFF; CDR3nt: TGTGCCAGCAGAGAGGGACAGGGGAAAAGGGAACTGTTTTTT
j_gene: TRBJ2-5; abundance: few; v_gene: TRBV15; d_gene: TRBD1; CDR3aa: CATSRGQVGETQYF; CDR3nt: TGTGCCACCAGCAGGGGACAGGTCGGGGAGACCCAGTACTTC
j_gene: TRBJ2-7; abundance: -; v_gene: TRBV15; d_gene: -; CDR3aa: CATRDVLGFEQYF; CDR3nt: TGTGCCACCAGGGACGTTCTGGGTTTCGAGCAGTACTTC
j_gene: TRBJ1-1; abundance: -; v_gene: TRBV4-3; d_gene: -; CDR3aa: CASSLLPRNTEAFF; CDR3nt: TGCGCCAGCAGCCTGCTCCCAAGGAACACTGAAGCTTTCTTT
j_gene: TRBJ2-7; abundance: -; v_gene: TRBV6-6; d_gene: TRBD1; CDR3aa: CASSYSVTGGYEQYF; CDR3nt: TGTGCCAGCAGTTACTCAGTTACAGGGGGCTACGAGCAGTACTTC
j_gene: TRBJ1-6; abundance: many; v_gene: TRBV5-8; d_gene: -; CDR3aa: CASRDLGYNSPLHF; CDR3nt: TGTGCCAGCAGGGATCTGGGGTATAATTCACCCCTCCACTTT
j_gene: TRBJ2-7; abundance: -; v_gene: TRBV20-1; d_gene: TRBD2; CDR3aa: CSASKGTSGSYEQYF; CDR3nt: TGCAGTGCTAGTAAAGGGACTAGCGGATCCTACGAGCAGTACTTC
j_gene: TRBJ2-2; abundance: -; v_gene: TRBV5-5; d_gene: -; CDR3aa: CASSLEDRGTGELFF; CDR3nt: TGCGCCAGCAGCTTGGAAGACCGTGGGACCGGGGAGCTGTTTTTT
j_gene: TRBJ2-7; abundance: -; v_gene: TRBV5-5; d_gene: -; CDR3aa: CASSQWASESEQYF; CDR3nt: TGTGCCAGCAGCCAGTGGGCCTCGGAGTCCGAGCAGTACTTC
j_gene: TRBJ2-2; abundance: -; v_gene: TRBV7-2; d_gene: TRBD2; CDR3aa: CASSFPYGGGTGELFF; CDR3nt: TGTGCCAGCAGCTTCCCGTATGGGGGGGGAACCGGGGAGCTGTTTTTT
j_gene: TRBJ2-5; abundance: -; v_gene: TRBV2; d_gene: -; CDR3aa: CASSEGPPETQYF; CDR3nt: TGTGCCAGCAGTGAGGGGCCCCCTGAGACCCAGTACTTC
j_gene: TRBJ2-7; abundance: few; v_gene: TRBV10-3; d_gene: -; CDR3aa: CAISTGIPLYEQYF; CDR3nt: TGTGCCATCAGTACAGGGATTCCCCTTTACGAGCAGTACTTC
j_gene: TRBJ1-1; abundance: -; v_gene: TRBV7-9; d_gene: TRBD1; CDR3aa: CASSEGGQGARAFF; CDR3nt: TGTGCCAGCAGCGAAGGGGGACAGGGGGCGCGAGCTTTCTTT
j_gene: TRBJ2-3; abundance: -; v_gene: TRBV7-8; d_gene: -; CDR3aa: CASSQGQRANTDTQYF; CDR3nt: TGCGCCAGCAGCCAAGGACAACGGGCCAACACAGATACGCAGTATTTT
j_gene: TRBJ2-7; abundance: -; v_gene: TRBV4-2; d_gene: TRBD1; CDR3aa: CASSQGQGRDSYEQYF; CDR3nt: TGTGCCAGCAGCCAAGGACAGGGCAGGGACTCCTACGAGCAGTACTTC